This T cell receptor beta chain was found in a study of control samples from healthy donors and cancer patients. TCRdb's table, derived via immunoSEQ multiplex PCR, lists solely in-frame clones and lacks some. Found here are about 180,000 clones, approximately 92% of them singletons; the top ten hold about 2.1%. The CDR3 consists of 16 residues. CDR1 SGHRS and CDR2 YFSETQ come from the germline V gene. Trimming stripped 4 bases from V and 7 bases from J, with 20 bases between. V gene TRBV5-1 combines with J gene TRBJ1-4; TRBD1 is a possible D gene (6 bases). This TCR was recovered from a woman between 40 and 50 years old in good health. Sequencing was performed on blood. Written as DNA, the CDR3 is TGCGCCAGCAGCGGATCACAGGGAGGTGTAGGTGAAAAACTGTTTTTT. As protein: CASSGSQGGVGEKLFF.